The entry below describes one TCR beta chain. The target antigen is unknown. The read comes to an end 3 residues before the CDR3 does, leaving the germline J gene to fill in the end. These data come from a study of Tregs in tolerant kidney transplant recipients. General observations from the study: Activated donor B cell expansion appeared to reveal the most relevant donor-specific TCRbeta repertoire. The small number of patients limits these findings pending further validation. Some patients' samples used different primers over time, so nucleotide sequences weren't comparable.

This CDR3 contains 17 residues. J gave up 4 bases and V 0 bases, and 12 bases lay outside the gene matches. The germline CDR1 and CDR2 sequences are SQVTM and ANQGSEA. Assay used: immunoSEQ multiplex PCR; TCRdb lists only in-frame clones, some missing. Here the sample table reports roughly 34,000 clones. The sequence derives from a human donor who received a combined kidney and bone marrow transplant. Material: CD8+ T cells from blood, obtained before the transplant. V gene TRBV29-1 combines with J gene TRBJ2-5; 9 nucleotides agree with TRBD2. Partial CDR3 DNA: TGCAGCGTTGAAGATGGGGGTAGTAGCGGGAGTGCAGAGACC. Protein sequence: CSVEDGGSSGSAET. The complete CDR3 protein is CSVEDGGSSGSAETQYF.